This TCR beta chain was identified in a study of beta chain features in type 1 diabetes. This clone was counted a few times. What it binds is not known. As every portion of the isolated RNA was reverse transcribed, the sequencing read expressed TCRB transcripts. Libraries were prepared by immunoSEQ multiplex PCR; TCRdb keeps only in-frame clonotypes and omits some of them. In the table there are just under 150,000 clones, roughly an eighth of which are singletons. V gave up 2 bases and J gave up 2 bases; unmatched junction bases: 4. CDR3 size: 16 residues. The germline V gene has CDR1 SGHTA and CDR2 FQGNSA. Study observations and caveats: The study found moderately but significantly shorter TCRB CDR3s in all four CD4+ subsets of Type 1 diabetes patients.

The source is a man aged 18 to 29 with type 1 diabetes. What was sequenced was central memory CD4+ T cells from blood. The chain recombines TRBV7-2 with TRBJ2-1; 9 positions agree with TRBD2. In nucleotides, the CDR3 is TGTGCCAGCAGCTTAAGCGGGGGGCTTGCCTACAATGAGCAGTTCTTC. Residues: CASSLSGGLAYNEQFF. The complete variable domain, with remaining parts taken from reference TRBV7-2 and TRBJ2-1, reads GAGVSQSPSNKVTEKGKDVELRCDPISGHTALYWYRQSLGQGLEFLIYFQGNSAPDKSGLPSDRFSAERTGGSVSTLTIQRTQQEDSAVYLCASSLSGGLAYNEQFFGPGTRLTVL.